Listed below are T cell receptor beta chains from one sample, sequenced in a study of beta chain features in type 1 diabetes. Produced via immunoSEQ multiplex PCR; TCRdb's table is partial and in-frame only. The sample consists of a few hundred thousand clones, over 9% of them appearing once. Material: central memory CD4+ T cells from blood. These receptors were collected from a man younger than 40 with type 1 diabetes. Both conserved end residues are part of each CDR3. D genes are given only for firm matches. The size entry is marked missing in some rows and otherwise reads once, few, many or a size class.

v_call	j_call	d_call	clone_size	cdr3_aa	cdr3_nt
TRBV5-8	TRBJ2-5	TRBD1	.	CASSLARRQGAETQYF	TGTGCCAGCAGCTTGGCCAGGAGACAGGGGGCTGAGACCCAGTACTTC
TRBV5-4	TRBJ2-1	TRBD2	.	CASSLVLAERNEQFF	TGTGCCAGCAGCCTCGTACTAGCGGAGCGCAATGAGCAGTTCTTC
TRBV6-4	TRBJ1-2	.	.	CASSDSTTNYGYTF	TGTGCCAGCAGTGACTCAACAACTAACTATGGCTACACCTTC
TRBV15	TRBJ1-5	.	few	CATSETVEGNQPQHF	TGTGCCACCAGCGAGACTGTCGAGGGCAATCAGCCCCAGCATTTT
TRBV4-1	TRBJ2-7	TRBD1	.	CASSQETGSAYEQYF	TGCGCCAGCAGCCAAGAGACAGGGAGCGCCTACGAGCAGTACTTC
TRBV7-3	TRBJ1-2	.	few	CASSPQGVLGYTF	TGTGCCAGCAGCCCCCAGGGAGTACTGGGCTACACCTTC
TRBV28	TRBJ2-3	TRBD2	.	CASSLSRSGRVADTQYF	TGTGCCAGCAGTTTATCGCGGAGCGGGAGGGTCGCAGATACGCAGTATTTT
TRBV7-8	TRBJ2-1	.	few	CASSLRQDPYNEQFF	TGTGCCAGCAGCTTGCGACAGGACCCCTACAATGAGCAGTTCTTC
TRBV9	TRBJ2-3	TRBD1	.	CASSPRGNTDTQYF	TGTGCCAGCTCACCCAGGGGGAACACAGATACGCAGTATTTT
TRBV6-5	TRBJ2-3	.	.	CAISQTTLSDTQYF	TGTGCCATCAGTCAGACTACCCTCTCCGATACGCAGTATTTT
TRBV10-3	TRBJ2-5	TRBD2	few	CASTSWWEGLPETQYF	TGTGCCAGCACAAGTTGGTGGGAGGGCCTACCAGAGACCCAGTACTTC
TRBV11-3	TRBJ2-3	.	.	CASSLGYTDTQYF	TGTGCCAGCAGCTTAGGATACACAGATACGCAGTATTTT
TRBV7-2	TRBJ2-1	TRBD2	few	CASSSLRLAGGNNEQFF	TGTGCCAGCAGCTCCCTCCGACTAGCGGGAGGGAACAATGAGCAGTTCTTC
TRBV7-8	TRBJ1-1	.	few	CASSSTAITEAFF	TGTGCCAGCAGCTCCACCGCCATTACTGAAGCTTTCTTT
TRBV6-4	TRBJ2-4	.	many	CASSDSSTPGIQYF	TGTGCCAGCAGTGACTCGAGTACCCCTGGCATTCAGTACTTC
TRBV19	TRBJ2-1	.	.	CATHRGGASYEQFF	TGTGCCACTCATCGGGGCGGGGCGTCGTATGAGCAGTTCTTC
TRBV28	TRBJ2-4	TRBD2	many	CASSASTGTSRKQYF	TGTGCCAGCAGTGCCTCCACCGGGACTAGCCGCAAACAGTACTTC
TRBV9	TRBJ2-5	.	few	CASSRALEGETQYF	TGTGCCAGCAGCCGGGCCTTAGAAGGGGAGACCCAGTACTTC
TRBV2	TRBJ1-5	.	few	CASSDRAVNQPQHF	TGTGCCAGCAGTGACAGGGCCGTTAATCAGCCCCAGCATTTT
TRBV6-5	TRBJ1-2	TRBD1	few	CASSLRDRSGYTF	TGTGCCAGCAGTCTCCGGGACAGGTCTGGCTACACCTTC
TRBV7-2	TRBJ2-3	TRBD1	.	CASSQGQGADTQYF	TGTGCCAGCAGCCAAGGACAGGGCGCAGATACGCAGTATTTT
TRBV5-1	TRBJ2-7	TRBD1	few	CASSPGPGGDEQYF	TGCGCCAGCAGCCCAGGGCCAGGGGGCGACGAGCAGTACTTC
TRBV4-1	TRBJ2-7	TRBD2	few	CASSQDGLARTYEQYF	TGCGCCAGCAGCCAGGATGGACTAGCGCGGACCTACGAGCAGTACTTC
TRBV28	TRBJ2-3	TRBD1	few	CASSPGQGAGVDTQYF	TGTGCCAGCAGCCCAGGACAGGGGGCTGGTGTAGATACGCAGTATTTT
TRBV27	TRBJ2-3	.	few	CASRVGWGNVITDTQYF	TGTGCCAGCCGAGTGGGGTGGGGGAACGTTATAACAGATACGCAGTATTTT